These 22 T cell receptor beta chains came from one sample sequenced in a study of persistence of HIV-infected CD4 T cells. These receptors' targets are unknown. The libraries were made with immunoSEQ version 4 in survey mode. TCRdb keeps only in-frame clones here, not all; method: immunoSEQ multiplex PCR. The sample holds 35,000 to 50,000 clones, roughly nine tenths seen once. Cells were stimulated nonspecifically with anti-CD3/anti-CD28 magnetic beads. Sorting of responding CD4+ T cells relied on upregulated CD40 ligand together with CD69. This specimen was CD4+ T cells sorted from PBMCs after roughly 17-hour stimulation, taken from a patient who received antiretroviral therapy. These TCRs come from an adult man with HIV who was CMV-seropositive.

This chain links TRBV6-2 or TRBV6-3 with TRBJ2-3; no clear D gene. CDR3 length: 14 residues. Germline-derived CDR1 and CDR2 are MNHEY and SVGEGT. Trimming left V 2 bases short and J 2 bases short, with 8 bases between. CDR3 nucleotide sequence: TGTGCCAGCAGTTACGTCGCACACACAGATACGCAGTATTTT. The encoded protein is CASSYVAHTDTQYF.

V gene TRBV3-1 (or the pseudogene TRBV3-2) combines with J gene TRBJ1-6; D gene unclear. V lost 6 bases to trimming and J lost 0 bases, with 9 bases between them. CDR1 and CDR2 from the germline V gene are LGHDT and YNNKEL (reference sequence). This CDR3 comprises 15 residues. CDR3 bases: TGTGCCAGCAGTCCAGGAGACTCCTATAATTCACCCCTCCACTTT. Translated, it gives CASSPGDSYNSPLHF.

V usage is TRBV5-1 and J usage is TRBJ2-2; 11 positions agree with TRBD2. Germline loops: CDR1 SGHRS, CDR2 YFSETQ. The CDR3 sequence is 16 residues long. Germline trimming cut 2 bases from V and 4 bases from J; bases unmatched to any gene: 4. The CDR3 DNA follows: TGCGCCAGCAGCTTTCTAGCGGGGGGCAGCACCGGGGAGCTGTTTTTT. This codes for CASSFLAGGSTGELFF.

J is TRBJ1-1 and V is TRBV20-1; the D gene is possibly TRBD1 (5 bases). The CDR3 consists of 11 residues. Trimming took off 1 base at V and 6 bases at J, with 6 bases between the two ends. The germline V gene encodes CDR1 DFQATT and CDR2 SNEGSKA (reference sequence). The CDR3 sequence is CSARGQSEAFF. For the CDR3, the DNA is TGCAGTGCTAGAGGACAGTCTGAAGCTTTCTTT.

This clone was picked up a small number of times. This sequence joins TRBV24-1 and TRBJ1-2; 10 bases align to TRBD1. CDR1 KGHDR and CDR2 SFDVKD come from the germline V gene. The CDR3 has 13 amino acids. The junction had 3 bases not matched to a gene; V was cut back by 7 bases and J by 5 bases. The CDR3 DNA sequence: TGTGCCACCAGGGGACAGGGGATGTATGGCTACACCTTC. This translates into CATRGQGMYGYTF.

The rearrangement links TRBV6-5 to TRBJ1-3; the D is unclear. V was clipped by 0 bases and J by 0 bases, with 9 bases between them. Germline loops: CDR1 MNHEY, CDR2 SVGAGI. This CDR3 is 16 amino acids long. DNA for the CDR3: TGTGCCAGCAGTTACTCGATTCGTACCTCTGGAAACACCATATATTTT. Amino acids: CASSYSIRTSGNTIYF.

CDR3 DNA sequence: TGTGCCAGTAGTCCCGGGCGGCGGTCCAATCAGCCCCAGCATTTT. Its translation is CASSPGRRSNQPQHF. This chain connects TRBV19 to TRBJ1-5; D call uncertain. With 5 bases removed from V and 3 bases from J, the gap between germline ends came to 14 bases. Germline CDR1 reads LNHDA; CDR2 reads SQIVND (reference sequence). This CDR3 has 15 residues.

This sequence joins TRBV6-4 and TRBJ1-6; D remains ambiguous. The V end was cut by 4 bases, the J end by 10 bases, with 11 bases between. The CDR3 is made up of 13 amino acids. Germline V CDR1 and CDR2: MRHNA, SNTAGT. The DNA for the CDR3 is TGTGCCAGCAGTGCAACAGTCGAGTCACCCCTCCACTTT. Translating gives CASSATVESPLHF.

The V call is TRBV6-5, the J call TRBJ2-6; D remains unclear. This CDR3 contains 15 residues. The V and J ends lost 6 bases and 0 bases respectively, with 9 bases between them. Germline V lookup: CDR1 MNHEY, CDR2 SVGAGI. The CDR3 DNA sequence: TGTGCCAGCAGACCCCTGGGCTCTGGGGCCAACGTCCTGACTTTC. This translates into CASRPLGSGANVLTF.

The chain couples TRBV9 to TRBJ1-4; D perhaps matches TRBD1 (5 bases). Germline CDR1 and CDR2: SGDLS and YYNGEE. There are 16 residues in the CDR3. Trimming removed 0 bases from V and 10 bases from J, with 19 bases in between. The CDR3 nucleotides read TGTGCCAGCAGCGTAGGCCATGCGGGGGGAGAGGTAAAACTGTTTTTT. This codes for CASSVGHAGGEVKLFF.

The V and J genes are TRBV5-4 and TRBJ2-7; 7 bases are shared with TRBD1. V dropped 5 bases and J dropped 0; count of bases not matched to a gene: 11. The CDR3 loop spans 16 amino acids. Germline V gene data show CDR1 as SGHNT and CDR2 as YYREEE (reference sequence). CDR3: CASSSNRGNSSYEQYF. CDR3 sequence (DNA): TGTGCCAGCAGTTCGAACAGGGGAAATTCCTCCTACGAGCAGTACTTC.

The V gene is TRBV25-1, the J gene TRBJ1-1, with 7 nucleotides matching TRBD1. The germline gives CDR1 MGHDK, CDR2 SYGVNS. This CDR3 comprises 14 residues. Trimming at V came to 6 bases and at J to 0 bases, leaving 4 bases not matched to a gene. As DNA, the CDR3 is TGTGCCAGCAGAGCCGGACAGGTGAACACTGAAGCTTTCTTT. It yields the protein CASRAGQVNTEAFF.

The rearrangement uses TRBV20-1 and TRBJ1-2; D not certain. Germline CDR1 reads DFQATT; CDR2 reads SNEGSKA (reference sequence). The CDR3 has 12 amino acids. Trimming took 3 bases from V and 0 from J, leaving 5 bases between them. In nucleotides, the CDR3 is TGCAGTGCTAGTTTAACTAACTATGGCTACACCTTC. Translation: CSASLTNYGYTF.

V gene TRBV18 combines with J gene TRBJ1-2; D not certain. V lost 3 bases to trimming and J lost 1 base, with 12 bases between them. Germline CDR1 reads KGHSH; CDR2 reads LQKENI. The CDR3 sequence is 15 residues long. This chain's CDR3 is CASSPDAGSNYGYTF. The CDR3 DNA sequence: TGTGCCAGCTCACCCGATGCAGGAAGTAACTATGGCTACACCTTC.

The chain has TRBV6-5 and TRBJ1-4, with D hard to call. Per the germline V gene, CDR1 is MNHEY and CDR2 is SVGAGI. CDR3 length: 14 amino acids. With 6 bases removed from V and 1 base from J, the gap between germline ends came to 9 bases. CDR3 sequence: CASRKDGTNEKLFF. The CDR3, as DNA: TGTGCCAGCAGAAAGGACGGAACTAATGAAAAACTGTTTTTT.

This clone was recorded a few times. CDR3 residues: CASSGGRPNSYEQYF. In DNA, the CDR3 is TGTGCCAGCAGTGGAGGCCGTCCGAACTCCTACGAGCAGTACTTC. V usage is TRBV2 and J usage is TRBJ2-7; D uncertain. The V gene lost 4 bases and the J gene lost 0 bases, with 13 bases spanning the gap. Germline CDR1 is SNHLY and CDR2 is FYNNEI. The length of the CDR3 is 15 residues.

This chain connects TRBV7-3 to TRBJ2-5; D may be TRBD1 (6 bases). V was pared by 4 bases and J by 1 base, with 19 bases between. CDR3 length equals 17 residues. Germline V gene data show CDR1 as SGHTA and CDR2 as FQGTGA. The CDR3 nucleotides read TGTGCCAGCAGCTCCAGGGGCCCCGGTGCTCGCCAAGAGACCCAGTACTTC. This sequence encodes CASSSRGPGARQETQYF.

The chain links TRBV24-1 to TRBJ1-1; possibly TRBD1 for D (5 bases). This CDR3 is built from 14 residues. Germline V lookup: CDR1 KGHDR, CDR2 SFDVKD. V shed 2 bases and J shed 4 bases, with 10 bases lying between them. The CDR3 spells CATSDSRGTTEAFF. The CDR3 region has the DNA TGTGCCACCAGTGATTCCCGTGGGACCACTGAAGCTTTCTTT.

This CDR3 is CASSKGLRQGHANSGANVLTF. The CDR3 nucleotides read TGTGCCAGTAGTAAAGGCCTGCGACAGGGCCATGCCAACTCTGGGGCCAACGTCCTGACTTTC. This chain links TRBV19 with TRBJ2-6; TRBD1 aligns across 7 bases. J lost 0 bases, V lost 4 bases, and 18 bases had no gene match. The CDR3 runs to 21 residues. Germline V lookup: CDR1 LNHDA, CDR2 SQIVND (reference sequence).

This clone was picked up a small number of times. The chain links TRBV10-1 to TRBJ1-5; TRBD1 aligns across 9 bases. V lost 0 bases and J lost 11; bases outside the gene matches: 2. Germline V lookup: CDR1 WNHNN, CDR2 SYGVQD (reference sequence). CDR3 length: 13 residues. The CDR3 DNA reads TGCGCCAGCAGTGAGTCGACAGGGGGGACCCAGCATTTT. It codes for CASSESTGGTQHF.

J is TRBJ1-2 and V is TRBV15, with TRBD1 identical over 7 bases. V shed 4 bases, J shed 0 bases, and the junction held 8 bases outside the gene matches. Germline lookup yields CDR1 LNHNV and CDR2 YYDKDF (reference sequence). This CDR3 region has 16 residues. The DNA of the CDR3 is TGTGCCACCAGCACTATGGGACAGCTAGCTAACTATGGCTACACCTTC. This sequence encodes CATSTMGQLANYGYTF. Together with reference TRBV15 and TRBJ1-2, the CDR3 gives the full variable domain: DAMVIQNPRYQVTQFGKPVTLSCSQTLNHNVMYWYQQKSSQAPKLLFHYYDKDFNNEADTPDNFQSRRPNTSFCFLDIRSPGLGDTAMYLCATSTMGQLANYGYTFGSGTRLTVV.

The chain is built from TRBV30 and TRBJ1-5; TRBD1 agrees at 8 bases. The J segment lost 4 bases and the V segment lost 4 bases, leaving 3 bases of the junction unmatched. The CDR3 spans 13 residues. The germline V gene encodes CDR1 GTSNPN and CDR2 SVGIG (reference sequence). Here the CDR3 DNA reads TGTGCCTGGACAGGGGGCGCGAATCAGCCCCAGCATTTT. Translated, it gives CAWTGGANQPQHF.